The 23 T cell receptor beta chains given below trace back to one sample, sequenced in a study of regulatory T cells in long-lasting Graves disease. Time point meaning: newly diagnosed GD, antithyroid drugs for less than 3 months. Extracted PBMC RNA gave rise to the TCR library. HTBI primers from iRepertoire and Arm-PCR of CDR3 regions yielded the TCR beta libraries. TCRdb re-analysed the multiplex PCR reads in MiXCR, keeping a single row per CDR3 protein. The sample lists approximately 400,000 distinct CDR3 sequences, about 15% occurring once. The same data also went into a second study, on T cells in Graves' hyperthyroidism and ophthalmopathy.

The sample consisted of peripheral blood mononuclear cells (PBMCs), taken at new diagnosis, from a patient treated with antithyroid drugs. These receptors originate from a woman aged 25 to 39 with Graves disease.

This clonotype was seen more than once but under ten times. CDR3 bases: TGCGCCAGCAGTGAGCTAGCGGACGGGGGGTGGTTCTTC. This translates into CASSELADGGWFF. The chain joins TRBV10-1 to TRBJ2-1, with TRBD2 matching 7 bases. V trimming: 2 bases; J trimming: 15 bases; junction bases outside the gene matches: 10. The CDR3 consists of 13 residues. Germline V gene lookup returns CDR1 WNHNN and CDR2 SYGVQD (reference sequence).

This clonotype appeared many times. The chain uses TRBV7-9 and TRBJ2-7; D is tentatively TRBD1 or TRBD2 (6 bases each). The germline V and J ends were trimmed by 6 bases and 0 bases, with 15 bases remaining between them. Germline CDR1 and CDR2: SEHNR and FQNEAQ (reference sequence). The CDR3 loop spans 15 amino acids. The DNA for the CDR3 is TGTGCCAGCAGTCCCGCGGGACACCGCTCCTACGAGCAGTACTTC. Translating gives CASSPAGHRSYEQYF.

This clonotype was seen ten or more times. This chain joins TRBV20-1 and TRBJ1-4; possible D gene TRBD1, 5 bases. Germline V lookup: CDR1 DFQATT, CDR2 SNEGSKA (reference sequence). The CDR3 runs 16 residues. The germline V and J ends were trimmed by 1 base and 7 bases, with 19 bases remaining between them. The CDR3 nucleotides read TGCAGTGCTAGAGCCGGGGACGGCACCCAACGTGAAAAACTGTTTTTT. Encoded protein: CSARAGDGTQREKLFF.

V is TRBV9 and J is TRBJ2-3, with TRBD2 matching 9 bases. The CDR3 sequence is 17 residues long. V trimming: 3 bases; J trimming: 8 bases; junction bases outside the gene matches: 16. Germline V gene sequence: CDR1 SGDLS, CDR2 YYNGEE. CDR3 residues: CASSAGLGAGGPITQYF. DNA of the CDR3: TGTGCCAGCAGCGCGGGATTGGGAGCGGGAGGCCCCATTACGCAGTATTTT.

The chain recombines TRBV6-2 or TRBV6-3 with TRBJ2-1; unclear D gene. Germline V gives CDR1 MNHEY, CDR2 SVGEGT. V was clipped by 5 bases and J by 6 bases, with 17 bases between them. The length of the CDR3 is 15 residues. The CDR3 spells CASSPTLPGGNEQFF. CDR3 in DNA: TGTGCCAGCAGTCCGACTCTCCCGGGTGGCAATGAGCAGTTCTTC.

To note about this clonotype: A single base separates this from a much larger clone, so it may be a read error. The chain joins TRBV2 to TRBJ1-3; no clear D. The CDR3 runs to 15 residues. CDR1 is SNHLY and CDR2 is FYNNEI in the germline V gene. V was cut by 7 bases and J by 6 bases, with 19 bases left in between. This chain's CDR3 is CASTRESGGQNTIYF. As DNA, the CDR3 is TGTGCCAGCACCCGGGAGTCCGGAGGTCAAAACACCATATATTTT.

This clonotype was counted ten times or more. The J gene is TRBJ1-5, the V gene TRBV28, with 8 bases identical to TRBD1. Germline CDR1 and CDR2: MDHEN and SYDVKM. V gave up 6 bases and J gave up 0 bases; unmatched junction bases: 16. CDR3 length equals 19 residues. CDR3 sequence reads: CASSLVRTGGVSSNQPQHF. CDR3 sequence (DNA): TGTGCCAGCAGCCTCGTACGAACAGGGGGAGTGAGTAGCAATCAGCCCCAGCATTTT.

The chain joins TRBV9 to TRBJ2-3; D is undetermined. Germline-derived CDR1 and CDR2 are SGDLS and YYNGEE. Deletions cut 3 bases from V and 3 bases from J, with 11 bases between. The CDR3 extends over 14 amino acids. The CDR3 DNA reads as TGTGCCAGCAGCGGGTCTTCCTGGACAGATACGCAGTATTTT. Protein: CASSGSSWTDTQYF.

In its sample, this clonotype was seen many times. The J gene is TRBJ2-1, the V gene TRBV7-8; no definite D call. V gave up 6 bases and J gave up 3 bases, with 3 bases separating them. Germline values: CDR1 SGHVS, CDR2 FQNEAQ. CDR3 size: 11 residues. The CDR3 sequence: CASRDYNEQFF. CDR3 DNA sequence: TGTGCCAGCAGGGACTACAATGAGCAGTTCTTC.

This rearrangement joins TRBV20-1 to TRBJ2-3; D not resolved. Between the trimmed V and J ends, which lost 1 base and 6 bases, there was a span of 11 bases. The CDR3 sequence is 13 residues long. Looked up from germline, CDR1 is DFQATT and CDR2 is SNEGSKA (reference sequence). CDR3 loop: CSARVSVGDTQYF. CDR3 DNA sequence: TGCAGTGCTAGAGTTTCGGTGGGGGATACGCAGTATTTT.

This clonotype was seen a few times. The J gene is TRBJ2-2, the V gene TRBV19, with TRBD1 identical over 7 bases. Germline assignment: CDR1 LNHDA and CDR2 SQIVND (reference sequence). Trimming at V came to 7 bases and at J to 5 bases, leaving 13 bases not matched to a gene. This CDR3 has 16 residues. The CDR3 region is CASTPDRPEGTGELFF. CDR3 DNA sequence: TGTGCCAGTACCCCGGACAGGCCTGAAGGGACCGGGGAGCTGTTTTTT.

In regard to this clonotype: A much larger clone is a single base away; this may be a read error. The chain combines TRBV28 with TRBJ1-2, with D unresolved. V lost 6 bases, J lost 6 bases, and 23 bases lay in between. The germline V gene has CDR1 MDHEN and CDR2 SYDVKM. CDR3 size: 16 residues. The CDR3 nucleotides read TGTGCCAGCAGGTTTAGTCTTTCAAGCAAAGTAAATGGCTACACCTTC. Protein product: CASRFSLSSKVNGYTF.

The chain joins TRBV20-1 to TRBJ2-7; the match to TRBD2 covers 13 bases. The germline gives CDR1 DFQATT, CDR2 SNEGSKA (reference sequence). Germline trimming cut 4 bases from V and 5 bases from J; bases unmatched to any gene: 8. This CDR3 has 15 residues. The CDR3 DNA is TGCAGTGCTAACGGACTAGCGGGAGCGCTCGACGAGCAGTACTTC. Amino acids: CSANGLAGALDEQYF.

This clonotype was seen only a few times. This rearrangement joins TRBV7-9 to TRBJ2-5; D is undetermined. CDR1 is SEHNR and CDR2 is FQNEAQ in the germline V gene (reference sequence). There are 13 residues in the CDR3. The V and J ends lost 4 bases and 5 bases respectively, with 11 bases between them. The CDR3 coding sequence is TGTGCCAGCAGCTCCTTCCTCGGGGAGACCCAGTACTTC. Translation: CASSSFLGETQYF.

The chain has TRBV4-1 and TRBJ2-2; D uncertain. The CDR3 loop spans 14 amino acids. V shed 0 bases and J shed 4 bases, with 6 bases lying between them. CDR1 MGHRA and CDR2 YSYEKL come from the germline V gene. CDR3 sequence reads: CASSQDRSTGELFF. CDR3 coding DNA: TGCGCCAGCAGCCAAGATCGAAGCACCGGGGAGCTGTTTTTT.

This clonotype was seen repeatedly, ten times or more. The rearrangement links TRBV18 to TRBJ2-5, with 7 bases lining up with TRBD1. J gave up 4 bases and V 4 bases, and 6 bases lay outside the gene matches. CDR3 length: 14 amino acids. The germline gives CDR1 KGHSH, CDR2 LQKENI. The CDR3 region has the DNA TGTGCCAGCTCACAACTGGACAGGACAGAGACCCAGTACTTC. Translating gives CASSQLDRTETQYF.

V gene TRBV6-2 or TRBV6-3 combines with J gene TRBJ2-5, with D perhaps given as TRBD1 or TRBD2 (7 bases each). This CDR3 contains 15 residues. Germline V CDR1 and CDR2: MNHEY, SVGEGT. V lost 3 bases to trimming and J lost 5 bases, with 16 bases between them. The CDR3 loop reads CASSYSRQGGETQYF. The CDR3 nucleotides are TGTGCCAGCAGTTATTCGCGACAGGGAGGGGAGACCCAGTACTTC.

Many counts were recorded for this clonotype. Here the CDR3 reads CASSQGVAEIQETQYF. Here the CDR3 DNA reads TGTGCCAGCAGCCAAGGGGTAGCGGAGATCCAAGAGACCCAGTACTTC. The chain has TRBV3-1 and TRBJ2-5; tentative D call: TRBD2 (6 bases). Between the trimmed V and J ends, which lost 1 base and 1 base, there was a span of 13 bases. The CDR3 extends over 16 amino acids. Germline CDR1 and CDR2: LGHDT and YNNKEL (reference sequence).

This clonotype has more than one count but fewer than ten. V usage is TRBV24-1 and J usage is TRBJ2-1; 7 bases map to TRBD1. CDR3 length equals 14 residues. Losses at the gene ends were 5 bases for V and 8 bases for J; bases not matched to a gene: 8. Germline V CDR1 and CDR2: KGHDR, SFDVKD. The CDR3 here is CATSGLGQGDEQFF. The CDR3 DNA sequence: TGTGCCACCAGTGGTCTCGGGCAGGGGGATGAGCAGTTCTTC.

Remarks on this clonotype: It is likely a read error: a sequence one base away is far more abundant. The V call is TRBV5-1, the J call TRBJ2-3, with a weak D call TRBD2 (6 bases). Per germline, CDR1 SGHRS and CDR2 YFSETQ. V shed 4 bases and J shed 5 bases, with 11 bases lying between them. This CDR3 spans 13 amino acids. CDR3 nucleotide sequence: TGCGCCAGCAGCATGGGAGCGGGAGATACGCAGTATTTT. Translating it yields CASSMGAGDTQYF.

At least ten counts were recorded for this clonotype. The chain uses TRBV4-1 and TRBJ2-1; TRBD2 matches 7 bases. CDR3 length: 22 amino acids. Germline V CDR1 and CDR2: MGHRA, YSYEKL. J gave up 0 bases and V 4 bases, and 24 bases lay outside the gene matches. The CDR3 DNA follows: TGCGCCAGCAGCCCCGAAAGCCTGAAAGTAGCTCGTGGGAGGGGCTCCTACAATGAGCAGTTCTTC. Protein: CASSPESLKVARGRGSYNEQFF.

Only a few counts were recorded for this clonotype. This rearrangement joins TRBV6-1 to TRBJ1-5; 7 nucleotides align to TRBD1. Germline lookup yields CDR1 MNHNS and CDR2 SASEGT. The ends lost 6 bases at V and 8 bases at J; junction bases unmatched: 4. This CDR3 region has 12 residues. The chain's CDR3 is CASSQGVKPQHF. The CDR3 DNA follows: TGTGCCAGCAGCCAGGGGGTTAAGCCCCAGCATTTT.

This clonotype was observed a handful of times. The gene calls are TRBV5-1 and TRBJ1-2; 9 nucleotides agree with TRBD1. The V gene end was trimmed by 4 bases and the J gene end by 12 bases; junction bases not matched to a gene: 10. The V gene's germline CDR1 is SGHRS and CDR2 YFSETQ. The CDR3 sequence is 13 residues long. The CDR3 here is CASSLSPGTGNTF. In nucleotides, the CDR3 is TGCGCCAGCAGCCTTAGTCCCGGGACAGGGAACACCTTC.